Sequencing of this T cell receptor (beta chain) was carried out in a study of blood T cell repertoires in COVID-19. Study information: COVID-19 samples from acute and convalescent phases originated in the United States, Italy and Spain. In each case, the material was cDNA or gDNA derived from T cells, B-cell-depleted T cells, or PBMCs.

As processed by the authors: Reference gene primer amplification gave nucleated cell count estimates. TCRdb's table, derived via immunoSEQ multiplex PCR, lists solely in-frame clones and lacks some. V and J calls plus clone size are reproduced from that table; the DNA served to infer D and trimming. Of 20,000 to 25,000 clones in the sample, around 90% were seen once. The sequenced sample was peripheral blood. This clonotype was obtained from a man between 65 and 80 years old with active COVID-19.

The CDR3 reads CASSTTPANSPLHF. The CDR3 bases are TGTGCCAGCAGCACGACACCAGCTAATTCACCCCTCCACTTT. This chain joins TRBV7-2 and TRBJ1-6; D is unclear. This CDR3 is 14 amino acids long. Trimming shortened V by 5 bases and J by 6 bases, and 11 bases separated the two germline ends. Per germline, CDR1 SGHTA and CDR2 FQGNSA.